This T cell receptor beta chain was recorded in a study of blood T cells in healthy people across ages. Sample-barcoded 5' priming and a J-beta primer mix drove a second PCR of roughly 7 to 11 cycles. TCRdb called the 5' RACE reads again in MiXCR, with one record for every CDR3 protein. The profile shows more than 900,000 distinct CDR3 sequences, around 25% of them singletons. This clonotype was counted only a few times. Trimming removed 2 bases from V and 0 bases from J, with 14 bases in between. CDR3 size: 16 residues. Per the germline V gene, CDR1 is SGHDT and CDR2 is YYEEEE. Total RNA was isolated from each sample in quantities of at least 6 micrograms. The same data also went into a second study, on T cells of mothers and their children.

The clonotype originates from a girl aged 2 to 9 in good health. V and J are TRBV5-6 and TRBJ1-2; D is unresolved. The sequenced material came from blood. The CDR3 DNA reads TGTGCCAGCAGCTTTGAAGGCCCGAGAGCTAACTATGGCTACACCTTC. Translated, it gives CASSFEGPRANYGYTF.